The rows below give T cell receptor beta chains drawn from one sample of a study of cytomegalovirus exposure and HLA in healthy donors. Sequencing used immunoSEQ multiplex PCR; TCRdb keeps in-frame clones, though not all of them. The data contain 170,000 or so clones, around 82% of them seen just once; the ten biggest clones take up more than 0.35%. Specimen: PBMCs. Source of these receptors: a boy aged 2-9 years in good health and CMV-seronegative. Both conserved end residues are part of each CDR3. The D gene is left open where the match is weak. For some rows the clone size is stated as once, few or many, or as a class when expanded; others skip it.

J: TRBJ1-4
size: NA
D: TRBD1
V: TRBV19
CDR3: CASTRTGGSEKLFF
DNA: TGTGCCAGTACTAGGACAGGGGGAAGTGAAAAACTGTTTTTT

J: TRBJ1-1
size: NA
D: TRBD1
V: TRBV18
CDR3: CASSPQGARTEAFF
DNA: TGTGCCAGCTCACCCCAGGGGGCTCGGACTGAAGCTTTCTTT

J: TRBJ1-2
size: NA
D: NA
V: TRBV5-1
CDR3: CASSTGGAGYGYPF
DNA: TGCGCCAGCAGCACGGGGGGCGCGGGCTATGGCTACCCCTTC

J: TRBJ2-5
size: NA
D: NA
V: TRBV10-3
CDR3: CAISESFVRETQYF
DNA: TGTGCCATCAGTGAGTCATTCGTCCGAGAGACCCAGTACTTC

J: TRBJ2-3
size: NA
D: TRBD1
V: TRBV10-3
CDR3: CAISPKTRQGSTDTQYF
DNA: TGTGCCATCAGCCCGAAAACCAGACAGGGGAGCACAGATACGCAGTATTTT

J: TRBJ1-2
size: NA
D: NA
V: TRBV25-1
CDR3: CASSEPNRVYGYTF
DNA: TGTGCCAGCAGTGAACCAAACAGGGTGTATGGCTACACCTTC

J: TRBJ2-2
size: NA
D: TRBD1
V: TRBV5-1
CDR3: CASSLRQGGTGELFF
DNA: TGCGCCAGCAGCTTGCGACAGGGGGGCACCGGGGAGCTGTTTTTT

J: TRBJ2-7
size: NA
D: TRBD1
V: TRBV18
CDR3: CASSPGTGGWDEQYF
DNA: TGTGCCAGCTCACCCGGGACAGGGGGCTGGGACGAGCAGTACTTC

J: TRBJ2-7
size: NA
D: NA
V: TRBV5-1
CDR3: CASSLERGTYEQYF
DNA: TGCGCCAGCAGCTTGGAAAGGGGGACCTACGAGCAGTACTTC

J: TRBJ2-1
size: NA
D: TRBD2
V: TRBV7-6
CDR3: CASSPPGLGLNEQFF
DNA: TGTGCCAGCAGCCCGCCAGGACTAGGGCTAAATGAGCAGTTCTTC

J: TRBJ1-5
size: few
D: NA
V: TRBV10-1
CDR3: CASSEDRTQPQHF
DNA: TGCGCCAGCAGTGAGGACAGGACACAGCCCCAGCATTTT

J: TRBJ2-3
size: NA
D: TRBD2
V: TRBV27
CDR3: CASRLGLAPYTQYF
DNA: TGTGCCAGCAGGCTTGGACTAGCGCCTTATACGCAGTATTTT

J: TRBJ1-3
size: NA
D: NA
V: TRBV2
CDR3: CASSELRGAGNTIYF
DNA: TGTGCCAGCAGTGAACTCAGGGGAGCTGGAAACACCATATATTTT

J: TRBJ2-5
size: NA
D: NA
V: TRBV7-9
CDR3: CASSFQGQGTMETQYF
DNA: TGTGCCAGCAGCTTCCAGGGACAAGGAACGATGGAGACCCAGTACTTC

J: TRBJ1-2
size: NA
D: TRBD1
V: TRBV12-5
CDR3: CASGHGGQGPSYGYTF
DNA: TGTGCTAGTGGTCACGGTGGACAGGGGCCCTCCTATGGCTACACCTTC

J: TRBJ1-5
size: NA
D: NA
V: TRBV18
CDR3: CASSPIRTVFSNQPQHF
DNA: TGTGCCAGCTCTCCCATCAGGACAGTTTTCAGCAATCAGCCCCAGCATTTT

J: TRBJ2-2
size: NA
D: TRBD1
V: TRBV7-8
CDR3: CASSAMGQGTGELFF
DNA: TGTGCCAGCAGCGCAATGGGACAGGGGACCGGGGAGCTGTTTTTT

J: TRBJ2-2
size: NA
D: NA
V: TRBV9
CDR3: CASSVGASANTGELFF
DNA: TGTGCCAGCAGCGTAGGGGCTAGCGCGAACACCGGGGAGCTGTTTTTT

J: TRBJ1-2
size: NA
D: NA
V: TRBV5-5
CDR3: CASSATFGYTF
DNA: TGTGCCAGCAGCGCAACTTTTGGCTACACCTTC

J: TRBJ1-5
size: NA
D: NA
V: TRBV11-2
CDR3: CASSEQGWNQPQHF
DNA: TGTGCCAGCAGCGAACAGGGTTGGAATCAGCCCCAGCATTTT

J: TRBJ1-4
size: few
D: NA
V: TRBV7-9
CDR3: CASSFEDNEKLFF
DNA: TGTGCCAGCAGCTTCGAGGATAATGAAAAACTGTTTTTT

J: TRBJ2-5
size: NA
D: TRBD2
V: TRBV9
CDR3: CASSARLAEQETQYF
DNA: TGTGCCAGCAGCGCCCGACTAGCGGAACAAGAGACCCAGTACTTC

J: TRBJ1-2
size: NA
D: NA
V: TRBV6-5
CDR3: CASSPRDNYGYTF
DNA: TGTGCCAGCAGCCCCAGGGATAACTATGGCTACACCTTC

J: TRBJ2-7
size: NA
D: NA
V: TRBV7-9
CDR3: CASSTHQMPRIEQYF
DNA: TGTGCCAGCAGCACTCACCAGATGCCGAGGATCGAGCAGTACTTC

J: TRBJ1-1
size: NA
D: NA
V: TRBV7-3
CDR3: CASSLRAPTEAFF
DNA: TGTGCCAGCAGCTTAAGGGCTCCCACTGAAGCTTTCTTT

J: TRBJ1-2
size: NA
D: NA
V: TRBV18
CDR3: CASSPLYGYTF
DNA: TGTGCCAGCTCACCTCTCTATGGCTACACCTTC

J: TRBJ2-7
size: NA
D: NA
V: TRBV7-2
CDR3: CASSLGRGSSYEQYF
DNA: TGTGCCAGCAGCTTAGGGCGCGGTTCCTCCTACGAGCAGTACTTC

J: TRBJ2-7
size: NA
D: NA
V: TRBV6-5
CDR3: CASSYSGLGGAREQYF
DNA: TGTGCCAGCAGTTACTCGGGTCTAGGGGGGGCGCGTGAGCAGTACTTC

J: TRBJ2-3
size: NA
D: TRBD1
V: TRBV18
CDR3: CASSRQGDTQYF
DNA: TGTGCCAGCTCACGACAGGGGGATACGCAGTATTTT

J: TRBJ2-1
size: few
D: NA
V: TRBV5-6
CDR3: CASSLGGGLVTVHNEQFF
DNA: TGTGCCAGCAGCCTCGGAGGCGGGCTAGTAACGGTCCACAATGAGCAGTTCTTC

J: TRBJ1-2
size: few
D: TRBD1
V: TRBV6-1
CDR3: CASSGQGLSRVYGYTF
DNA: TGTGCCAGCAGTGGACAGGGCCTTTCGCGGGTCTATGGCTACACCTTC

J: TRBJ1-5
size: NA
D: NA
V: TRBV6-1
CDR3: CASSVRRGASNQPQHF
DNA: TGTGCCAGCAGTGTAAGGAGGGGAGCAAGCAATCAGCCCCAGCATTTT

J: TRBJ1-4
size: NA
D: NA
V: TRBV18
CDR3: CASSPAERINEKLFF
DNA: TGTGCCAGCTCACCCGCGGAGCGGATTAATGAAAAACTGTTTTTT

J: TRBJ2-6
size: NA
D: TRBD1
V: TRBV5-1
CDR3: CASSLTSGTGASGANVLTF
DNA: TGCGCCAGCAGCTTAACCTCCGGGACAGGGGCCTCTGGGGCCAACGTCCTGACTTTC

J: TRBJ2-3
size: NA
D: TRBD2
V: TRBV5-1
CDR3: CASSSPGLGTDTQYF
DNA: TGCGCCAGCAGCTCGCCAGGACTAGGGACAGATACGCAGTATTTT

J: TRBJ1-5
size: NA
D: NA
V: TRBV15
CDR3: CATSRDLGSEAQHF
DNA: TGTGCCACCAGCAGAGATTTGGGGAGTGAGGCCCAGCATTTT

J: TRBJ1-4
size: NA
D: NA
V: TRBV5-6
CDR3: CASSLGQYATNEKLFF
DNA: TGTGCCAGCAGCCTTGGACAGTATGCAACTAATGAAAAACTGTTTTTT

J: TRBJ2-3
size: NA
D: NA
V: TRBV9
CDR3: CASSVVGGGTSDTQYF
DNA: TGTGCCAGCAGCGTAGTTGGGGGAGGAACTTCAGATACGCAGTATTTT

J: TRBJ1-3
size: NA
D: NA
V: TRBV6-5
CDR3: CASSRDYSGNTIYF
DNA: TGTGCCAGCAGCCGGGATTACTCTGGAAACACCATATATTTT

J: TRBJ2-7
size: NA
D: TRBD2
V: TRBV13
CDR3: CASSPRGGVRDEQYF
DNA: TGTGCCAGCAGCCCGCGGGGGGGCGTTAGAGACGAGCAGTACTTC

J: TRBJ2-7
size: NA
D: NA
V: TRBV6-5
CDR3: CASLGGIPYEQYF
DNA: TGTGCCAGCCTAGGAGGGATTCCCTACGAGCAGTACTTC

J: TRBJ2-7
size: NA
D: NA
V: TRBV28
CDR3: CASSLYGQSYEQYF
DNA: TGTGCCAGCAGTTTATATGGGCAATCCTACGAGCAGTACTTC

J: TRBJ1-2
size: NA
D: TRBD1
V: TRBV27
CDR3: CASSPGGGGYTF
DNA: TGTGCCAGCAGCCCAGGGGGTGGTGGCTACACCTTC

J: TRBJ2-7
size: NA
D: NA
V: TRBV29-1
CDR3: CSVVRDSTYEQYF
DNA: TGCAGCGTTGTGCGGGACAGCACCTACGAGCAGTACTTC

J: TRBJ1-1
size: NA
D: TRBD1
V: TRBV19
CDR3: CASSQTGDTEAFF
DNA: TGTGCCAGTAGTCAGACAGGGGATACTGAAGCTTTCTTT

J: TRBJ2-3
size: once
D: TRBD2
V: TRBV2
CDR3: CASSEGLAGTDTQYF
DNA: TGTGCCAGCAGTGAAGGGCTAGCGGGCACAGATACGCAGTATTTT

J: TRBJ1-2
size: NA
D: TRBD1
V: TRBV5-5
CDR3: CASSLVAGTAYYGYTF
DNA: TGTGCCAGCAGCTTGGTGGCGGGGACAGCTTACTATGGCTACACCTTC

J: TRBJ2-1
size: NA
D: TRBD2
V: TRBV4-1
CDR3: CASSQVLAGSYNEQFF
DNA: TGCGCCAGCAGCCAAGTCTTAGCGGGGAGCTACAATGAGCAGTTCTTC

J: TRBJ1-5
size: NA
D: TRBD1
V: TRBV29-1
CDR3: CSVNRPGQGGEQPQHF
DNA: TGCAGCGTTAACAGACCGGGACAGGGGGGCGAACAGCCCCAGCATTTT

J: TRBJ2-5
size: NA
D: NA
V: TRBV5-1
CDR3: CASSLVPSEETQYF
DNA: TGCGCCAGCAGCTTGGTACCTAGCGAAGAGACCCAGTACTTC

J: TRBJ2-7
size: NA
D: TRBD2
V: TRBV9
CDR3: CASSVGLAGAYEQYF
DNA: TGTGCCAGCAGCGTCGGACTAGCGGGAGCCTACGAGCAGTACTTC

J: TRBJ2-3
size: NA
D: TRBD2
V: TRBV5-1
CDR3: CASSLTSGRAADTQYF
DNA: TGCGCCAGCAGCTTGACTAGCGGGAGGGCTGCAGATACGCAGTATTTT

J: TRBJ2-2
size: NA
D: NA
V: TRBV5-1
CDR3: CASSLESGSEAGELFF
DNA: TGCGCCAGCAGCTTGGAATCGGGGAGCGAGGCCGGGGAGCTGTTTTTT

J: TRBJ1-4
size: NA
D: TRBD1
V: TRBV7-3
CDR3: CASSPEDRVGTNEKLFF
DNA: TGTGCCAGCAGCCCCGAGGACAGGGTGGGGACTAATGAAAAACTGTTTTTT

J: TRBJ1-1
size: NA
D: TRBD1
V: TRBV10-3
CDR3: CASRTGDTEAFF
DNA: TGTGCCAGCCGGACAGGGGACACTGAAGCTTTCTTT

J: TRBJ2-7
size: NA
D: TRBD1
V: TRBV27
CDR3: CASSLQGQGAPSSYEQYF
DNA: TGTGCCAGCAGTTTGCAGGGACAGGGGGCTCCGAGCTCCTACGAGCAGTACTTC